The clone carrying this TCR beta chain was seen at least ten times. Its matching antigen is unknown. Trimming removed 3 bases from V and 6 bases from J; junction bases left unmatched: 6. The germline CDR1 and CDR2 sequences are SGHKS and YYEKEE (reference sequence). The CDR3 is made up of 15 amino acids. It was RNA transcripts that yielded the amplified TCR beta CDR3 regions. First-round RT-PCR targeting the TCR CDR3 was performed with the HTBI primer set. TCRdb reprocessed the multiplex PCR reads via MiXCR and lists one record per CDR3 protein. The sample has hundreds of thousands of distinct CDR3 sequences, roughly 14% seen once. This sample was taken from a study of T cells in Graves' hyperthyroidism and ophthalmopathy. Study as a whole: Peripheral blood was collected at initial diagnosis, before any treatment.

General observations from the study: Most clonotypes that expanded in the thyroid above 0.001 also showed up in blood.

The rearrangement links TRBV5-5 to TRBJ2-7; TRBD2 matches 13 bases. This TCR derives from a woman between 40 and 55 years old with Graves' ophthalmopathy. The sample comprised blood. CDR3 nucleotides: TGTGCCAGCAGCTCACTAGCGGGAGGGCCGGGCGAGCAGTACTTC. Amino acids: CASSSLAGGPGEQYF.